The present T cell receptor (beta chain) was sequenced within a study of CD8+CD57+ T cells in acquired aplastic anemia. About the study: CD4+ and CD8+ cells, once sorted, gave DNA averaging 3.2 ug. Broader study findings: Comparison of patients with controls identified almost 30 shared CD8+ CDR3 sequences.

CD8+CD57+ cell expansion, shown by flow cytometry, had occurred in the patients selected for sequencing. Patients had not yet gotten any therapy when their blood was taken for sampling. The length of the CDR3 is 11 residues. Germline CDR1 ENHRY, CDR2 SYGVKD. The V gene lost 3 bases and the J gene lost 7 bases, with 6 bases spanning the gap. Genomic DNA acted as the template from which TCR beta VDJ combination and CDR3 sequence profiling were carried out. MiXCR was run by TCRdb on the reads, yielding one entry per CDR3 protein. The data show under 200,000 distinct CDR3 sequences, around 48% seen once. Concerning this clonotype: Its target is unknown.

The specimen sequenced was sorted CD4+, CD8+, or CD8+CD57+ T cells (not recorded which) from PBMCs. V and J are TRBV10-3 and TRBJ2-5; D call uncertain. The sequence came from a human donor with aplastic anemia. CDR3 in amino acids: CAISDIGTQYF. CDR3 nucleotides: TGTGCCATCAGTGACATAGGGACCCAGTACTTC.